The rows below give T cell receptor beta chains drawn from one sample of a study of monozygotic twins with inflammatory bowel disease. For each CDR3 protein, TCRdb gives one entry from its re-call of the 5' RACE reads, without DNA. The table gives around 410,000 distinct CDR3 sequences; the top ten clones make up less than 2.5% of it. Sequenced: blood. Receptors were obtained from a human donor with ulcerative colitis or Crohn's disease, or a healthy co-twin of an affected twin (not recorded which). CDR3s include the opening cysteine and the closing phenylalanine or tryptophan.

J gene | V gene | CDR3 protein
TRBJ2-2 | TRBV29-1 | CSVILTGILTNTGELFF
TRBJ1-1 | TRBV7-3 | CASSLNRFTEAFF
TRBJ1-2 | TRBV20-1 | CSALSLGFYGYTF
TRBJ2-3 | TRBV10-3 | CAISAGTSGRDTQYF
TRBJ2-5 | TRBV7-2 | CASSLVRVGETQYF
TRBJ1-3 | TRBV7-2 | CASSPWTVTGNTIYF
TRBJ2-7 | TRBV30 | CAWSVRRHDEQYF
TRBJ2-3 | TRBV18 | CASTTSGVSTDTQYF
TRBJ1-2 | TRBV7-6 | CASSAGTGQHGYTF
TRBJ2-1 | TRBV15 | CATSRDRQGSNEQFF
TRBJ2-7 | TRBV24-1 | CATSAGGYYEQYF
TRBJ2-1 | TRBV11-3 | CASSSGLAVLYNEQFF
TRBJ1-3 | TRBV6-1 | CASSRQGTGNTIYF
TRBJ2-7 | TRBV2 | CASSERTGRFYEQYF
TRBJ1-1 | TRBV20-1 | CSVSYTGGGTEAFF
TRBJ1-3 | TRBV5-1 | CASSLNAAGRSGNTIYF
TRBJ2-1 | TRBV5-1 | CASSSTSGSPGEQFF
TRBJ1-3 | TRBV12-3/TRBV12-4 | CASREFSGNTIYF
TRBJ1-2 | TRBV4-1 | CASSQDRRGYYGYTF
TRBJ2-1 | TRBV12-3/TRBV12-4 | CASSPLGLAPNEQFF
TRBJ2-7 | TRBV7-2 | CASSQISLADTYEQYF
TRBJ2-3 | TRBV11-1 | CASSLALLAGVDLDTQYF
TRBJ2-3 | TRBV7-9 | CASSDPTSPGTDTQYF
TRBJ2-1 | TRBV3-1 | CASSQGIGSYDEQFF
TRBJ1-1 | TRBV10-3 | CAISEREEAFF
TRBJ2-5 | TRBV18 | CASSLTSGQETQYF
TRBJ2-7 | TRBV9 | CASSVGSGAPYEQYF
TRBJ2-2 | TRBV7-2 | CASSARGTHTGELFF
TRBJ2-5 | TRBV5-1 | CASSLGGAEETQYF
TRBJ1-2 | TRBV7-9 | CASSLVTGGKVGYTF
TRBJ1-1 | TRBV20-1 | CSARVAIQGAFF
TRBJ1-6 | TRBV28 | CASSATGFLHF
TRBJ1-6 | TRBV12-3/TRBV12-4 | CASSSRDRAGSPLHF
TRBJ2-7 | TRBV11-2 | CATSRDRGDEQYF
TRBJ1-2 | TRBV4-3 | CASSSGASGQGIYGYTF
TRBJ1-1 | TRBV6-6 | CASTLVRGNTEAFF